The T cell receptor (beta chain) under discussion was sequenced for a study of shared clonotypes between healthy human individuals. Cells designated naive CD8 were CD45RO-negative and were positively selected for CCR7, with terminally differentiated effector memory CD45RA+ cells excluded. Participating donors were healthy, HIV-negative adults free of recent acute infections or vaccinations. Repertoires were generated with immunoSEQ multiplex PCR, while TCRdb's copy carries only in-frame clones and drops some. This sample has over 2,000,000 clones, with just under 95% found just once. This CDR3 has 13 amino acids. Germline V CDR1 and CDR2: SQVTM, ANQGSEA. Notes on the study in general: Blood was the only sampled material, and tissue repertoires likely differ. All-four-donor shared clonotypes had higher generation probabilities than non-shared clonotypes did. Only a few donors were included, so the genetic and exposure-history diversity represented was limited.

Note on this clone: Its antigen is currently unknown. One end of the junction varies from germline; a read error may be responsible. This specimen includes other DNA sequences encoding the same CDR3.

Input material: naive CD8+ T cells from PBMCs. This sequence originates from a man younger than 35 in good health. Some clones in this sample may be carry-over from other donors' samples. The chain joins TRBV29-1 to TRBJ2-7; 9 positions match TRBD2. CDR3 loop: CSVVSLAGYEQYF. The CDR3 DNA sequence: TGCAGCGTTGTATCACTAGCGGGCTACGAGCAATACTTC.